This record covers a single T cell receptor (beta chain). These data originate in a study of blood T cell repertoires in COVID-19. The assay was immunoSEQ multiplex PCR, and TCRdb's table has in-frame clones only and misses some. The sample carries 100,000 or so clones, around 84% recorded once. The trim removed 7 bases at V and 4 bases at J, leaving 11 bases unmatched. This CDR3 has 15 residues. The germline V gene encodes CDR1 MNHEY and CDR2 SVGAGI. Specimen: peripheral blood. J is TRBJ2-7 and V is TRBV6-5; 9 bases align to TRBD2. The source is a woman older than 75 with acute or convalescent COVID-19. The CDR3 coding sequence is TGTGCCAGCACCCCTAGCGGGACGCGAAAATACGAGCAGTACTTC. It yields the protein CASTPSGTRKYEQYF.